The 9 T cell receptor beta chains listed next were all sequenced from one sample in a study of cytomegalovirus exposure and HLA in healthy donors. The PCR used 60 Vbeta and 13 Jbeta primers. Generated by immunoSEQ multiplex PCR, the TCRdb table keeps only in-frame clones and is missing some. This sample yields some 130,000 clones, of which 70% to 85% are seen a single time; roughly 10% belongs to the top ten. Material: PBMCs. The receptors were sampled from a woman aged 45-65 years in good health and CMV-seropositive.

In DNA, the CDR3 is TGTGCCAGCAGCTACCGGGACAGGGACGATGGCTACACCTTC. Protein product: CASSYRDRDDGYTF. The gene calls are TRBV7-9 and TRBJ1-2; the match to TRBD1 covers 9 bases. The CDR3 is made up of 14 amino acids. Germline V gene data show CDR1 as SEHNR and CDR2 as FQNEAQ (reference sequence). V lost 4 bases and J lost 6; bases outside the gene matches: 6. Full variable domain (missing parts from reference TRBV7-9 and TRBJ1-2): DTGVSQNPRHKITKRGQNVTFRCDPISEHNRLYWYRQTLGQGPEFLTYFQNEAQLEKSRLLSDRFSAERPKGSFSTLEIQRTEQGDSAMYLCASSYRDRDDGYTFGSGTRLTVV.

This rearrangement joins TRBV11-2 to TRBJ2-7; TRBD1 matches 7 bases. J was trimmed by 9 bases and V by 5 bases; bases with no gene match: 10. Germline assignment: CDR1 SGHAT and CDR2 FQNNGV. The CDR3 has 13 amino acids. The CDR3 nucleotides are TGTGCCAGCAGCATATTGGACAGGTCGACGCAGTACTTC. This translates into CASSILDRSTQYF.

The chain has TRBV5-1 and TRBJ2-2, with D possibly matching TRBD1 (6 bases). The CDR3 totals 16 residues. The V and J ends lost 0 bases and 1 base respectively, with 10 bases between them. Germline loops: CDR1 SGHRS, CDR2 YFSETQ. The CDR3, as DNA: TGCGCCAGCAGCTTGGACACGACAGGGAACACCGGGGAGCTGTTTTTT. It is translated as CASSLDTTGNTGELFF.

The chain recombines TRBV7-2 with TRBJ2-2, with 8 bases matching TRBD2. The CDR3 has 15 residues. Trimming took 4 bases from V and 6 from J; bases not matched to a gene: 7. Per germline, CDR1 SGHTA and CDR2 FQGNSA. The CDR3 nucleotides read TGTGCCAGCAGCTCGCGGGGGGTCTCGGCCGGGGAGCTGTTTTTT. It translates to CASSSRGVSAGELFF.

The count of this clone is one. The genes are TRBV27 and TRBJ1-2; 7 nucleotides agree with TRBD1. Germline V gene data show CDR1 as MNHEY and CDR2 as SMNVEV (reference sequence). The V gene end was trimmed by 6 bases and the J gene end by 8 bases; junction bases not matched to a gene: 18. The CDR3 length is 16 residues. The CDR3 here is CASSSLRTGLLEGYTF. The CDR3 DNA sequence: TGTGCCAGCAGCTCTTTAAGGACAGGACTTCTAGAGGGCTACACCTTC.

This clone showed up just once. The rearrangement uses TRBV18 and TRBJ2-1; TRBD2 matches 10 bases. V was pared by 10 bases and J by 4 bases, with 19 bases of the junction left unmatched. The CDR3 totals 18 residues. Germline loops: CDR1 KGHSH, CDR2 LQKENI. The CDR3 DNA follows: TGTGCCACTATGCATGCCTCGGGGCTAGCGGGGGTTTACAATGAGCAGTTCTTC. Translation: CATMHASGLAGVYNEQFF. The complete variable domain, with remaining parts taken from reference TRBV18 and TRBJ2-1, reads NAGVMQNPRHLVRRRGQEARLRCSPMKGHSHVYWYRQLPEEGLKFMVYLQKENIIDESGMPKERFSAEFPKEGPSILRIQQVVRGDSAAYFCATMHASGLAGVYNEQFFGPGTRLTVL.

This clone has only a few counts. The chain is built from TRBV7-8 and TRBJ2-2; possible D gene TRBD2, 5 bases. The V and J ends lost 8 bases and 3 bases respectively, with 16 bases between them. This CDR3 region has 15 residues. The germline gives CDR1 SGHVS, CDR2 FQNEAQ. The CDR3 protein is CASDKTGVDTGELFF. The CDR3 DNA follows: TGTGCCAGCGATAAGACCGGGGTCGACACCGGGGAGCTGTTTTTT.

The rearrangement joins TRBV18 to TRBJ1-2; D perhaps matches TRBD1 (6 bases). Trimming took 10 bases from V and 7 from J, leaving 19 bases between them. Germline CDR1 and CDR2: KGHSH and LQKENI. This CDR3 is built from 13 residues. CDR3 nucleotides: TGTGCCACCGGCGCGGCAGGGGAGTTTGGCTACACCTTC. Its protein product is CATGAAGEFGYTF. The full variable domain, completed using reference TRBV18 and TRBJ1-2, is NAGVMQNPRHLVRRRGQEARLRCSPMKGHSHVYWYRQLPEEGLKFMVYLQKENIIDESGMPKERFSAEFPKEGPSILRIQQVVRGDSAAYFCATGAAGEFGYTFGSGTRLTVV.

This clone occurred a few times. The chain couples TRBV4-2 to TRBJ2-5; 10 bases are a match to TRBD1. The CDR3 extends over 15 amino acids. The junction had 6 bases not matched to a gene; V was cut back by 4 bases and J by 4 bases. The V gene's germline CDR1 is LGHNA and CDR2 YNFKEQ. This CDR3 reads CASSPRQGAGETQYF. CDR3 coding DNA: TGTGCCAGCAGCCCCCGACAGGGGGCGGGAGAGACCCAGTACTTC.